Below, 15 T cell receptor beta chains from the same sample are listed, as sequenced in a study of CD8+ T cells in alopecia areata. Sequencing relied on a cDNA template that was reverse transcribed from extracted RNA. Some clones are missing from TCRdb's copy, which holds only in-frame ones; the method was immunoSEQ multiplex PCR. The table lists 110,000 to 150,000 clones, 62% of them singletons, with approximately 34% in the top ten. Source material: CD8+ T cells sorted from blood. The source is a human donor in good health.

V gene TRBV6-5 combines with J gene TRBJ1-1; D ambiguous. V lost 7 bases and J lost 1, with 7 bases in between. The CDR3 is 12 residues long. Per germline, CDR1 MNHEY and CDR2 SVGAGI. The CDR3 DNA reads as TGTGCCAGCAAAGAGGGGAACACTGAAGCTTTCTTT. The encoded protein is CASKEGNTEAFF.

The V and J genes are TRBV7-2 and TRBJ2-3; D gene uncertain. CDR1 is SGHTA and CDR2 is FQGNSA in the germline V gene. V shed 1 base and J shed 3 bases, with 8 bases lying between them. The length of the CDR3 is 14 residues. The CDR3 spells CASSLEPGTDTQYF. The CDR3 nucleotides are TGTGCCAGCAGCTTAGAGCCCGGGACAGATACGCAGTATTTT.

The gene calls are TRBV27 and TRBJ2-5, with 12 bases fitting TRBD2. The CDR3 totals 16 residues. V gave up 7 bases and J gave up 1 base; unmatched junction bases: 7. CDR1 MNHEY and CDR2 SMNVEV come from the germline V gene (reference sequence). In DNA, the CDR3 is TGTGCCAGCACCCCATCGACTAGCGGGAGCCAAGAGACCCAGTACTTC. Translating it yields CASTPSTSGSQETQYF.

This clone appeared a few times. The chain employs TRBV7-9 and TRBJ1-1; D is unresolved. V shed 0 bases and J shed 1 base, with 6 bases lying between them. The germline V gene encodes CDR1 SEHNR and CDR2 FQNEAQ (reference sequence). This CDR3 is built from 14 residues. The CDR3 sequence is CASSLAIKNTEAFF. CDR3 DNA: TGTGCCAGCAGCTTAGCAATTAAGAACACTGAAGCTTTCTTT.

V is TRBV9 and J is TRBJ2-2, with TRBD2 matching 13 bases. There are 18 residues in the CDR3. From germline, CDR1 is SGDLS and CDR2 YYNGEE. V lost 1 base to trimming and J lost 6 bases; unmatched junction nucleotides: 9. CDR3 in DNA: TGTGCCAGCAGCGTACGTGGACTAGCGGGAGATGGGGCCGGGGAGCTGTTTTTT. Its protein is CASSVRGLAGDGAGELFF.

The chain employs TRBV5-1 and TRBJ2-2, with a possible D match to TRBD2 (5 bases). The V and J ends lost 3 bases and 5 bases respectively, with 11 bases between them. The CDR3 totals 14 residues. CDR1 is SGHRS and CDR2 is YFSETQ in the germline V gene. This chain's CDR3 is CASSSLDSTGELFF. The CDR3, as DNA: TGCGCCAGCAGCTCACTAGACTCGACCGGGGAGCTGTTTTTT.

V is TRBV9 and J is TRBJ2-7, with TRBD1 matching 8 bases. Trimming cost V 3 bases and J 6 bases; bases outside gene matches: 8. The CDR3 contains 14 residues. Germline lookup yields CDR1 SGDLS and CDR2 YYNGEE. For the CDR3, the DNA is TGTGCCAGCAGCGACGGGACAGGATTCTCCGAGCAGTACTTC. This encodes CASSDGTGFSEQYF. Filled out from reference TRBV9 and TRBJ2-7, the complete variable domain reads DSGVTQTPKHLITATGQRVTLRCSPRSGDLSVYWYQQSLDQGLQFLIQYYNGEERAKGNILERFSAQQFPDLHSELNLSSLELGDSALYFCASSDGTGFSEQYFGPGTRLTVT.

The chain couples TRBV27 to TRBJ1-2; tentative D call: TRBD1 (5 bases). CDR3 length equals 15 residues. Trimming removed 6 bases from V and 3 bases from J, with 17 bases in between. Germline lookup yields CDR1 MNHEY and CDR2 SMNVEV (reference sequence). This CDR3 reads CASRESEGSYYGYTF. The CDR3 DNA follows: TGTGCCAGCAGAGAAAGTGAGGGGAGCTACTATGGCTACACCTTC.

V usage is TRBV27 and J usage is TRBJ2-7; TRBD1 might be the D (6 bases). CDR1 MNHEY and CDR2 SMNVEV come from the germline V gene (reference sequence). This CDR3 comprises 16 residues. With 6 bases removed from V and 0 bases from J, the gap between germline ends came to 18 bases. The CDR3 loop is CASRTEWGPSSYEQYF. In DNA, the CDR3 is TGTGCCAGCAGAACCGAGTGGGGGCCCTCCTCCTACGAGCAGTACTTC.

The gene calls are TRBV6-5 and TRBJ2-5, with TRBD1 matching 7 bases. CDR1 and CDR2 (germline): MNHEY, SVGAGI. The CDR3 consists of 16 residues. After removal of 2 bases from V and 4 bases from J, the junction contained 10 bases not matched to a gene. CDR3: CASSYADRIVAETQYF. Written as DNA, the CDR3 is TGTGCCAGCAGTTACGCGGACAGGATTGTGGCAGAGACCCAGTACTTC.

This clone appeared a few times. The chain recombines TRBV6-6 with TRBJ1-2; tentatively, D is TRBD1 (6 bases). The germline CDR1 and CDR2 sequences are MNHNY and SVGAGI (reference sequence). This CDR3 has 11 residues. V was cut by 5 bases and J by 6 bases, with 7 bases left in between. In DNA form, the CDR3 reads TGTGCCAGCAGTGCAGGGGATGGCTACACCTTC. This codes for CASSAGDGYTF.

This clone was counted only a few times. V is TRBV27 and J is TRBJ2-1; D possibly corresponds to TRBD2 (5 bases). The CDR3 has 14 residues. Germline assignment: CDR1 MNHEY and CDR2 SMNVEV (reference sequence). The V end was cut by 0 bases, the J end by 10 bases, with 13 bases between. The CDR3 sequence: CASSLSGGSGEQFF. The CDR3, as DNA: TGTGCCAGCAGTTTATCGGGTGGGAGTGGGGAGCAGTTCTTC.

This clone appeared a few times. The CDR3 here is CSVEGQGATYEQYF. The CDR3 region has the DNA TGCAGCGTTGAAGGACAGGGTGCAACCTACGAGCAGTACTTC. The genes are TRBV29-1 and TRBJ2-7, with TRBD1 identical over 7 bases. Germline-derived CDR1 and CDR2 are SQVTM and ANQGSEA. CDR3 length equals 14 residues. V shed 1 base, J shed 2 bases, and the junction held 5 bases outside the gene matches.

V usage is TRBV30 and J usage is TRBJ1-1; 7 nucleotides line up with TRBD1. This CDR3 comprises 13 residues. V shed 4 bases and J 4 bases; nucleotides not matched to a gene: 6. Germline loops: CDR1 GTSNPN, CDR2 SVGIG (reference sequence). The CDR3 DNA reads TGTGCCTGGATAGGGACAGTCAGCACTGAAGCTTTCTTT. This gives the protein CAWIGTVSTEAFF.

The J gene is TRBJ2-7, the V gene TRBV6-1; maybe TRBD1 (5 bases). Germline lookup yields CDR1 MNHNS and CDR2 SASEGT. The V gene lost 3 bases and the J gene lost 6 bases, with 18 bases spanning the gap. The CDR3 covers 15 residues. CDR3 DNA sequence: TGTGCCAGCAGTGATGGTCCAGGGATTCCCCCCGAGCAGTACTTC. This translates into CASSDGPGIPPEQYF.